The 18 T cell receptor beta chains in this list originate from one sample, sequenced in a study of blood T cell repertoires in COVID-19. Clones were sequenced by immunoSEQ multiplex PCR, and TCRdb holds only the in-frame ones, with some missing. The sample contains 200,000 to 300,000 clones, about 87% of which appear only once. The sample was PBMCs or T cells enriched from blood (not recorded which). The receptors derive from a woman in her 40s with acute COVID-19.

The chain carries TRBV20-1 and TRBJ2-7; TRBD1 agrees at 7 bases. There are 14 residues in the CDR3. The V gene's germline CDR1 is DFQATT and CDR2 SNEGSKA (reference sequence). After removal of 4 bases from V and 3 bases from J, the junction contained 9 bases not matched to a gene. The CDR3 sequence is CSAIEQGIRYEQYF. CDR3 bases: TGCAGTGCTATTGAACAGGGGATTCGCTACGAGCAGTACTTC.

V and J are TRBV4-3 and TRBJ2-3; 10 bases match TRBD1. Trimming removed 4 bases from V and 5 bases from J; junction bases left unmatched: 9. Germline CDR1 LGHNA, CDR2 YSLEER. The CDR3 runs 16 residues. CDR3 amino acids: CASSLGQGGPLDTQYF. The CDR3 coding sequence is TGCGCCAGCAGCCTAGGACAGGGGGGCCCATTAGATACGCAGTATTTT.

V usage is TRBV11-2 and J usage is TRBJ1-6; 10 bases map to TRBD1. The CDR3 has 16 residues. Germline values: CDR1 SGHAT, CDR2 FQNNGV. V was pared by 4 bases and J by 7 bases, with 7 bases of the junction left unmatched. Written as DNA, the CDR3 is TGTGCCAGCAGCTCTTCTCCGGGACAGGGGAATTCACCCCTCCACTTT. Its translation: CASSSSPGQGNSPLHF.

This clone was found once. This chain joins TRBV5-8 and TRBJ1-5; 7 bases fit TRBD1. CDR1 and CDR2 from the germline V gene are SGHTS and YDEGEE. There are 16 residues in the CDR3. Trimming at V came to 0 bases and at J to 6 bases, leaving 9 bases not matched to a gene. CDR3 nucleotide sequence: TGTGCCAGCAGCTTGGGAGCCCGGGACAGAAGTCAGCCCCAGCATTTT. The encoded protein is CASSLGARDRSQPQHF.

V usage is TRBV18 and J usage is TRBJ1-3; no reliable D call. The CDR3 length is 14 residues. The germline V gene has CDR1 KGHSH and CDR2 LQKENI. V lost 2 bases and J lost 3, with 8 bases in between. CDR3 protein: CASSPEGGGNTIYF. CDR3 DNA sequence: TGTGCCAGCTCACCAGAGGGAGGTGGAAACACCATATATTTT.

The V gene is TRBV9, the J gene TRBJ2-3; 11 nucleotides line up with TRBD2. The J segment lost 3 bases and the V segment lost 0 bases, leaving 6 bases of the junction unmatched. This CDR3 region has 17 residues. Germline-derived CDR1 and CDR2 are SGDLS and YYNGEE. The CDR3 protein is CASSVEASGGWTDTQYF. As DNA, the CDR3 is TGTGCCAGCAGCGTAGAGGCTAGCGGGGGGTGGACAGATACGCAGTATTTT.

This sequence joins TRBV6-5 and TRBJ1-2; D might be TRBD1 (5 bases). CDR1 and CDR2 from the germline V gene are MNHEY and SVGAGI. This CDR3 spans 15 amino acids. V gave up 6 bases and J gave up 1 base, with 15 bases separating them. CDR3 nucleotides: TGTGCCAGCAGCTCTACAGGAGATTTTAACTATGGCTACACCTTC. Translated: CASSSTGDFNYGYTF.

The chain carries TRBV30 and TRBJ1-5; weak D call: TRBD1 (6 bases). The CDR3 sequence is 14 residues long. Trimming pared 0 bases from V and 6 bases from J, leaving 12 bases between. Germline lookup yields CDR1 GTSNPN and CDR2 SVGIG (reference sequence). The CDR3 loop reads CAWSVTGTGQPQHF. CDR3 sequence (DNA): TGTGCCTGGAGTGTAACAGGGACGGGTCAGCCCCAGCATTTT.

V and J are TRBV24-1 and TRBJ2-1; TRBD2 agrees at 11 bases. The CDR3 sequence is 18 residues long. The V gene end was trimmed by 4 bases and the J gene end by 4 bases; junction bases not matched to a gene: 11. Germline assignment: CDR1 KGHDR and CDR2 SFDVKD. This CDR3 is CATSDPNPGLADYNEQFF. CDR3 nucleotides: TGTGCCACCAGTGACCCGAACCCGGGACTAGCGGATTACAATGAGCAGTTCTTC.

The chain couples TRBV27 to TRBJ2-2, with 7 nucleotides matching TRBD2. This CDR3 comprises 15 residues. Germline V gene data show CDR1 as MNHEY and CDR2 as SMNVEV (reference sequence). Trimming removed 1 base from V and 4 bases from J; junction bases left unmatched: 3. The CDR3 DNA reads TGTGCCAGCAGTTTATTGGCTAGCGGCACCGGGGAGCTGTTTTTT. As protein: CASSLLASGTGELFF.

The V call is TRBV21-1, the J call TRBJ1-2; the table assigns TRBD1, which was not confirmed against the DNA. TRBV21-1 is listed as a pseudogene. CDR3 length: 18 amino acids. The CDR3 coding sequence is TGTGCCAGCAGCACCGAGGTTCGAGGGACAGGGCGATCGTACGGCTACACCTTC. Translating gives CASSTEVRGTGRSYGYTF.

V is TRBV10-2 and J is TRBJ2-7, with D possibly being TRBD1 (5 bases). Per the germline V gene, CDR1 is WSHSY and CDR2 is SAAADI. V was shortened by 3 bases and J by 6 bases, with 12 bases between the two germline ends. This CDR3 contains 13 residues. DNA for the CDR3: TGCGCCAGCAGTGAATCGATGGGGCTCGAGCAGTACGTC. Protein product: CASSESMGLEQYV.

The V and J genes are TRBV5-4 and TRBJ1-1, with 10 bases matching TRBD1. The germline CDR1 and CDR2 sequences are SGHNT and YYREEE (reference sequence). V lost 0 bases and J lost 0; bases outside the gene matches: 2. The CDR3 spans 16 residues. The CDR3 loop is CASSLEGQGMNTEAFF. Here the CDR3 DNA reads TGTGCCAGCAGCTTGGAGGGACAGGGGATGAACACTGAAGCTTTCTTT.

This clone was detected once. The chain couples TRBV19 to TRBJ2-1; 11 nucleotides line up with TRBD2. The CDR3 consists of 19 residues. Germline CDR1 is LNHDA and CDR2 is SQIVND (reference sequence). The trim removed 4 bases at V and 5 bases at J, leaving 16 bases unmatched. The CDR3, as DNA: TGTGCCAGTAGTACTTTAGCGGGAGGGCCTGAATTGTCCCACAATGAGCAGTTCTTC. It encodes CASSTLAGGPELSHNEQFF.

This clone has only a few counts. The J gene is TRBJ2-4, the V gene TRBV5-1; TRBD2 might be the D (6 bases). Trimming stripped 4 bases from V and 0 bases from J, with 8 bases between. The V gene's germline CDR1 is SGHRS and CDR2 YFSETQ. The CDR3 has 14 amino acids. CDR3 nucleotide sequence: TGCGCCAGCAGCCCGGGACTAGCCAAAAACATTCAGTACTTC. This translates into CASSPGLAKNIQYF.

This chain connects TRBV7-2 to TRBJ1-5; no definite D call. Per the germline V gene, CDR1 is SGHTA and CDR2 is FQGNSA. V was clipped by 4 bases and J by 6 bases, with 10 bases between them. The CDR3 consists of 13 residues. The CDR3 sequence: CASSSQVGQPQHF. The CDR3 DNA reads TGTGCCAGCAGCTCCCAGGTGGGTCAGCCCCAGCATTTT.

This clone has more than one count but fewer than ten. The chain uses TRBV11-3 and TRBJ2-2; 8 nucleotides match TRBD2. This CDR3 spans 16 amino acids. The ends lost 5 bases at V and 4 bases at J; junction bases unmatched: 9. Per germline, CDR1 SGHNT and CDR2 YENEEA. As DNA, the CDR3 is TGTGCCAGCAGCGGAACTCTAGCGGGCGGCACCGGGGAGCTGTTTTTT. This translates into CASSGTLAGGTGELFF.

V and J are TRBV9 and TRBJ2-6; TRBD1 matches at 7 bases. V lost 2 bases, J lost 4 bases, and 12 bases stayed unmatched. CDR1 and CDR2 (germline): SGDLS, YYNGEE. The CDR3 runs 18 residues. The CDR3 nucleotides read TGTGCCAGCAGCGTTCGACAGGGATCGTCGACCGGGGCCAACGTCCTGACTTTC. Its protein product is CASSVRQGSSTGANVLTF.